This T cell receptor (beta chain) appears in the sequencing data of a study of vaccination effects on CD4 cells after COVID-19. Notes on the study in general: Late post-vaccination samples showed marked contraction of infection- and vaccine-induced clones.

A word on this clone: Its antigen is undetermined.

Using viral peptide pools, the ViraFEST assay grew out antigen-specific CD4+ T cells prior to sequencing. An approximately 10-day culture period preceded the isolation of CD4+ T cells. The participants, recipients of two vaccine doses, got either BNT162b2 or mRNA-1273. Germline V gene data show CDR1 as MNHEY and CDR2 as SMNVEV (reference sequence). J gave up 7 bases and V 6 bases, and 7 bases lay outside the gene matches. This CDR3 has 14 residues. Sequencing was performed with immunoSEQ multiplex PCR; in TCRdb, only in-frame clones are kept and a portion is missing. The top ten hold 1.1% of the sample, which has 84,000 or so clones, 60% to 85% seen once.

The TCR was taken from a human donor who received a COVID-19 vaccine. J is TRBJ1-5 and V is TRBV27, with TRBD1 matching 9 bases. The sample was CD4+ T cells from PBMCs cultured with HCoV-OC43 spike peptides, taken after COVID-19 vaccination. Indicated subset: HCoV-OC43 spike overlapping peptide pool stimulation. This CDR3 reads CASRPRQGGQPQHF. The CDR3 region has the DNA TGTGCCAGCAGGCCCCGACAGGGGGGACAGCCCCAGCATTTT.